The next 17 T cell receptor beta chains were all read from a single sample in a study of blood T cell repertoires in COVID-19. Sequenced by immunoSEQ multiplex PCR; TCRdb stores in-frame clones only, minus some. The table records some 130,000 clones, more than 80% of them present only once. The sequenced material came from peripheral blood. The receptors were sampled from a human donor in a cohort sampled during active COVID-19.

This clone turned up a few times. The chain joins TRBV19 to TRBJ1-2, with 7 nucleotides matching TRBD1. Germline lookup yields CDR1 LNHDA and CDR2 SQIVND (reference sequence). Trimming took 5 bases from V and 4 from J; bases not matched to a gene: 7. This CDR3 is 14 amino acids long. CDR3 nucleotide sequence: TGTGCCAGTAGTGTGCCGGGACAGTTCTATGGCTACACCTTC. It codes for CASSVPGQFYGYTF. Supplemented by reference TRBV19 and TRBJ1-2, the full variable domain reads DGGITQSPKYLFRKEGQNVTLSCEQNLNHDAMYWYRQDPGQGLRLIYYSQIVNDFQKGDIAEGYSVSREKKESFPLTVTSAQKNPTAFYLCASSVPGQFYGYTFGSGTRLTVV.

This sequence joins TRBV7-9 and TRBJ2-5; tentative D call: TRBD2 (7 bases). Between the trimmed V and J ends, which lost 11 bases and 2 bases, there was a span of 15 bases. CDR1 is SEHNR, CDR2 FQNEAQ, per germline (reference sequence). CDR3 length: 13 residues. CDR3 in DNA: TGTGCCTTTAGGGAGGGGGGACAAGAGACCCAGTACTTC. This codes for CAFREGGQETQYF.

The chain combines TRBV5-5 with TRBJ1-2, with D tentatively TRBD1 (6 bases). Germline lookup yields CDR1 SGHKS and CDR2 YYEKEE (reference sequence). The CDR3 is 15 residues long. Between the trimmed V and J ends, which lost 1 base and 2 bases, there was a span of 12 bases. The CDR3 DNA is TGTGCCAGCAGCTTGTCTCCAGGGGACAACTATGGCTACACCTTC. Encoded protein: CASSLSPGDNYGYTF.

The V and J genes are TRBV5-1 and TRBJ2-3, with TRBD2 matching 9 bases. The CDR3 consists of 16 residues. Trimming took 4 bases from V and 5 from J; bases not matched to a gene: 11. Germline loops: CDR1 SGHRS, CDR2 YFSETQ. CDR3 sequence: CASSLGQAGGEDTQYF. In DNA form, the CDR3 reads TGCGCCAGCAGCCTGGGTCAAGCGGGAGGAGAAGATACGCAGTATTTT.

The chain combines TRBV30 with TRBJ1-2; D remains ambiguous. Germline V gene lookup returns CDR1 GTSNPN and CDR2 SVGIG (reference sequence). This CDR3 comprises 14 residues. V lost 0 bases to trimming and J lost 2 bases, with 10 bases between them. CDR3 residues: CAWSVDGRNYGYTF. CDR3 nucleotide sequence: TGTGCCTGGAGTGTAGACGGGAGGAACTATGGCTACACCTTC.

The rearrangement links TRBV5-4 to TRBJ2-1; weak D call: TRBD2 (6 bases). V was clipped by 4 bases and J by 14 bases, with 22 bases between them. Germline V gene data show CDR1 as SGHNT and CDR2 as YYREEE (reference sequence). The CDR3 is made up of 14 amino acids. This CDR3 reads CASSTYPGSPGEFF. CDR3 nucleotide sequence: TGTGCCAGCAGCACCTACCCCGGGAGTCCGGGTGAGTTCTTC.

The chain employs TRBV7-9 and TRBJ2-1, with D unclear. V was clipped by 1 base and J by 6 bases, with 7 bases between them. The germline V gene has CDR1 SEHNR and CDR2 FQNEAQ (reference sequence). CDR3 length: 13 amino acids. Here the CDR3 DNA reads TGTGCCAGCAGCTTAGGAGGTCCCAATGAGCAGTTCTTC. This sequence encodes CASSLGGPNEQFF. The entire variable domain, with the rest obtained from reference TRBV7-9 and TRBJ2-1, is as follows: DTGVSQNPRHKITKRGQNVTFRCDPISEHNRLYWYRQTLGQGPEFLTYFQNEAQLEKSRLLSDRFSAERPKGSFSTLEIQRTEQGDSAMYLCASSLGGPNEQFFGPGTRLTVL.

V gene TRBV9 combines with J gene TRBJ2-7, with a weak D call TRBD1 (6 bases). With 2 bases removed from V and 1 base from J, the gap between germline ends came to 13 bases. Germline V gene data show CDR1 as SGDLS and CDR2 as YYNGEE. CDR3 length: 15 amino acids. The CDR3 loop reads CASSVGVTGSYEQYF. The CDR3 DNA is TGTGCCAGCAGCGTGGGGGTGACAGGTTCCTACGAGCAGTACTTC.

V usage is TRBV14 and J usage is TRBJ2-3, with D perhaps TRBD2 (5 bases). CDR3 length: 16 amino acids. V lost 0 bases, J lost 7 bases, and 17 bases lay in between. Germline V gene lookup returns CDR1 SGHDN and CDR2 FVKESK. The CDR3 protein is CASSQDRVLGVNTQYF. The CDR3 nucleotides read TGTGCCAGCAGCCAAGACCGGGTACTAGGTGTGAATACGCAGTATTTT.

This chain uses TRBV5-1 with TRBJ2-1; 11 bases map to TRBD2. Germline CDR1 is SGHRS and CDR2 is YFSETQ. Losses at the gene ends were 4 bases for V and 2 bases for J; bases not matched to a gene: 8. The CDR3 has 17 residues. DNA of the CDR3: TGCGCCAGCAGCCCGACTCGACTAGCGGGGCCCTACAATGAGCAGTTCTTC. Protein: CASSPTRLAGPYNEQFF.

V is TRBV27 and J is TRBJ1-6; TRBD1 is a possible D gene (5 bases). V was pared by 11 bases and J by 9 bases, with 20 bases between. The CDR3 is 14 amino acids. Germline V gene data show CDR1 as MNHEY and CDR2 as SMNVEV (reference sequence). CDR3 sequence (DNA): TGTGCCTCAAAAAAGGTCCAGGGAAGTTCACCCCTCCACTTT. Translating it yields CASKKVQGSSPLHF.

The J gene is TRBJ2-7, the V gene TRBV11-2, with 12 bases that match TRBD1. V was pared by 6 bases and J by 7 bases, with 7 bases of the junction left unmatched. CDR1 and CDR2 (germline): SGHAT, FQNNGV. CDR3 length: 14 amino acids. CDR3 amino acids: CASRPGQGAGEQYF. In nucleotides, the CDR3 is TGTGCCAGCAGGCCGGGACAGGGGGCTGGGGAGCAGTACTTC.

V is TRBV10-3 and J is TRBJ2-5; 9 nucleotides agree with TRBD2. V lost 3 bases to trimming and J lost 2 bases; unmatched junction nucleotides: 10. CDR3 size: 17 residues. Germline loops: CDR1 ENHRY, CDR2 SYGVKD. In nucleotides, the CDR3 is TGTGCCATCAGTGATCGAGGGGTAGCGGGAGTTCAAGAGACCCAGTACTTC. Protein: CAISDRGVAGVQETQYF.

This clone came up once. V is TRBV7-8 and J is TRBJ2-3; TRBD2 might be the D (5 bases). The V end was cut by 5 bases, the J end by 10 bases, with 16 bases between. The V gene's germline CDR1 is SGHVS and CDR2 FQNEAQ. CDR3 length: 13 residues. CDR3: CASSTRRTGPQYF. The CDR3 bases are TGTGCCAGCAGCACACGGAGGACCGGGCCGCAGTATTTT.

The rearrangement uses TRBV7-8 and TRBJ2-2, with D uncertain. This CDR3 contains 14 residues. Germline values: CDR1 SGHVS, CDR2 FQNEAQ. V lost 2 bases and J 5 bases, leaving 9 bases between the germline ends. In DNA, the CDR3 is TGTGCCAGCAGCTTATCACAGAGTACCGGGGAGCTGTTTTTT. The encoded protein is CASSLSQSTGELFF. Looking up the rest from reference TRBV7-8 and TRBJ2-2 gives the full variable domain: GAGVSQSPRYKVAKRGQDVALRCDPISGHVSLFWYQQALGQGPEFLTYFQNEAQLDKSGLPSDRFFAERPEGSVSTLKIQRTQQEDSAVYLCASSLSQSTGELFFGEGSRLTVL.

The rearrangement uses TRBV10-3 and TRBJ2-3; TRBD1 matches at 11 bases. The CDR3 length is 15 residues. The V gene's germline CDR1 is ENHRY and CDR2 SYGVKD. J was trimmed by 5 bases and V by 7 bases; bases with no gene match: 8. This chain's CDR3 is CAITSGTGGVDTQYF. The CDR3, as DNA: TGTGCCATCACCTCCGGGACAGGGGGGGTAGATACGCAGTATTTT.

This sequence joins TRBV25-1 and TRBJ1-4, with D hard to call. The CDR3 is made up of 16 amino acids. Trimming pared 1 base from V and 3 bases from J, leaving 12 bases between. Germline CDR1 reads MGHDK; CDR2 reads SYGVNS. For the CDR3, the DNA is TGTGCCAGCAGTGAATCCCGATCGGGATCTAATGAAAAACTGTTTTTT. Protein product: CASSESRSGSNEKLFF.